The 21 T cell receptor beta chains given below trace back to one sample, sequenced in a study of T cell clonality in common variable immunodeficiency. Clones were read by immunoSEQ multiplex PCR, and TCRdb kept only the in-frame ones, dropping some. The sample yields 50,000 or so clones, without any singletons. Sequences were obtained from peripheral blood mononuclear cells. The source is a person aged 18 to 75 in good health.

This clone was found many times. Read data end 3 residues before the CDR3 end; the end is taken from the germline J gene. The chain combines TRBV9 with TRBJ2-3, with 10 bases identical to TRBD2. The CDR3 spans 14 residues. V trimming: 7 bases; J trimming: 3 bases; junction bases outside the gene matches: 5. Germline CDR1 SGDLS, CDR2 YYNGEE. Partial CDR3 DNA: TGTGCCAGCGGACCGGGACTAGCGACAGATACG. The encoded protein is CASGPGLATDT. The CDR3 reads in full as CASGPGLATDTQYF.

Many counts were recorded for this clone. The read ends 3 residues shy of where the CDR3 ends; the end is completed using the germline J gene. This rearrangement joins TRBV6-1 to TRBJ2-2; D unclear. CDR1 is MNHNS and CDR2 is SASEGT in the germline V gene. Deletions cut 0 bases from V and 9 bases from J, with 11 bases between. CDR3 size: 14 residues. The sequenced CDR3 bases are TGTGCCAGCAGTGAAGCCTTGGCTGGCTGGGAG. Amino acids: CASSEALAGWE. The CDR3 as a whole reads CASSEALAGWELFF.

This clone was seen many times. The read gets to within 3 residues of the CDR3 end, and the germline J gene fills in the rest. The chain links TRBV6-2 or TRBV6-3 to TRBJ2-2; D is unclear. In germline, CDR1 is MNHEY, CDR2 SVGEGT. Trimming cost V 5 bases and J 4 bases, with 14 bases left between them. CDR3 size: 15 residues. CDR3 DNA (partial): TGTGCCAGCAGTCCCTTTGCGGAGAGCACCGGGGAG. It encodes CASSPFAESTGE. In full, the CDR3 reads CASSPFAESTGELFF.

The CDR3 sequence: CASSKGPGGYDYTF. The covered CDR3 bases are TGCGCCAGCAGTAAAGGGCCAGGGGGTTACGAC. This rearrangement joins TRBV23-1 to TRBJ1-2, with 7 bases identical to TRBD1. The read is 3 residues too short to cover the CDR3 end, so that end is filled in from the germline J gene. TRBV23-1 is sorted into the ORF group, with uncertain function. This CDR3 contains 14 residues.

This clone has at least ten counts. The CDR3 is cut off 3 residues early in the read; its end comes from the germline J gene. This chain joins TRBV7-2 and TRBJ2-1; weak D call: TRBD1 (5 bases). The CDR3 consists of 14 residues. Trimming took 5 bases from V and 5 from J, leaving 13 bases between them. Germline V gives CDR1 SGHTA, CDR2 FQGNSA. Incomplete CDR3 DNA: TGTGCCAGCAGCACCCCACGACAGCACAATGAG. This encodes CASSTPRQHNE. The whole CDR3 sequence reads CASSTPRQHNEQFF. The whole variable domain, remainder taken from reference TRBV7-2 and TRBJ2-1, is GAGVSQSPSNKVTEKGKDVELRCDPISGHTALYWYRQSLGQGLEFLIYFQGNSAPDKSGLPSDRFSAERTGGSVSTLTIQRTQQEDSAVYLCASSTPRQHNEQFFGPGTRLTVL.

On this clone itself: The read gets to within 3 residues of the CDR3 end, and the germline J gene fills in the rest. The chain has TRBV6-1 and TRBJ1-2; TRBD1 is a possible D gene (5 bases). From germline, CDR1 is MNHNS and CDR2 SASEGT. Trimming pared 2 bases from V and 4 bases from J, leaving 17 bases between. The CDR3 sequence is 16 residues long. The covered CDR3 bases are TGTGCCAGCAGTGAACAGGGAGACCCCCTTACCTATGGC. Translated, it gives CASSEQGDPLTYG. The CDR3 in its entirety is CASSEQGDPLTYGYTF.

Many counts were recorded for this clone. Read data end 3 residues before the CDR3 end; the end is taken from the germline J gene. The chain uses TRBV2 and TRBJ2-7; TRBD2 matches at 11 bases. This CDR3 comprises 15 residues. J was trimmed by 1 base and V by 6 bases; bases with no gene match: 5. Germline assignment: CDR1 SNHLY and CDR2 FYNNEI. The sequenced CDR3 bases are TGTGCCAGCAGGCCCGGGACTAGCGGTTCCTACGAG. This sequence encodes CASRPGTSGSYE. The full CDR3 protein reads CASRPGTSGSYEQYF.

At least ten counts were recorded for this clone. The CDR3 goes on 3 residues after the read ends, and that part is filled in from the germline J gene. V is TRBV20-1 and J is TRBJ2-7, with 10 nucleotides matching TRBD1. This CDR3 is 15 amino acids long. CDR1 is DFQATT and CDR2 is SNEGSKA in the germline V gene (reference sequence). V was pared by 5 bases and J by 3 bases, with 10 bases of the junction left unmatched. The CDR3 bases that were read are TGCAGTGCTCGGAAACCGGGACAGGGGATCTACGAG. Translation gives CSARKPGQGIYE. The full CDR3 sequence reads CSARKPGQGIYEQYF.

This clone was seen repeatedly, ten times or more. The read is 3 residues too short to cover the CDR3 end, so that end is filled in from the germline J gene. The chain is built from TRBV20-1 and TRBJ2-3; 10 bases line up with TRBD2. The CDR3 sequence is 18 residues long. Trimming at V came to 6 bases and at J to 1 base, leaving 16 bases not matched to a gene. Germline V gives CDR1 DFQATT, CDR2 SNEGSKA (reference sequence). The sequenced part of the CDR3 DNA is TGCAGTGCCCCGACCCCAGCGGGAGGGCCTTCGGGCACAGATACG. Translation: CSAPTPAGGPSGTDT. The CDR3 as a whole reads CSAPTPAGGPSGTDTQYF.

This clone was recorded a few times. The covered CDR3 bases are TGTGCCAGCAGGGGACAAGGGGTTCCCAATGAAAAA. Translated: CASRGQGVPNEK. The complete CDR3 protein is CASRGQGVPNEKLFF. The chain couples TRBV2 to TRBJ1-4; D perhaps matches TRBD1 (6 bases). The CDR3 extends 3 residues past the end of the read, so its final part is completed from the germline J gene. Germline V lookup: CDR1 SNHLY, CDR2 FYNNEI. V lost 6 bases to trimming and J lost 5 bases, with 16 bases between them. This CDR3 contains 15 residues.

For this clone: At one boundary the junction diverges from the germline segment, which might be a read error. Read data end 3 residues before the CDR3 end; the end is taken from the germline J gene. This chain uses TRBV7-9 with TRBJ1-5; 8 nucleotides agree with TRBD1. This CDR3 has 14 residues. The germline V gene encodes CDR1 SEHNR and CDR2 FQNEAQ (reference sequence). Partial CDR3 DNA: TGTTCCAGCAGCAACACAGGGGGGGGGCAGCCC. This gives the protein CSSSNTGGGQP. From start to end, the CDR3 is CSSSNTGGGQPQHF.

This clone was seen many times. The read halts 3 residues ahead of the CDR3 end, with the missing end drawn from the germline J gene. This chain links TRBV20-1 with TRBJ2-4; 7 bases agree with TRBD2. The V gene end was trimmed by 0 bases and the J gene end by 0 bases; junction bases not matched to a gene: 11. The germline V gene encodes CDR1 DFQATT and CDR2 SNEGSKA (reference sequence). The CDR3 has 18 residues. CDR3 sequence reads: CSARDPGTTIIAKNIQYF. The CDR3 DNA, read in part, is TGCAGTGCTAGAGATCCGGGGACTACAATAATAGCCAAAAACATT.

This clone was counted ten times or more. The CDR3 goes on 3 residues after the read ends, and that part is filled in from the germline J gene. V is TRBV18 and J is TRBJ2-1; 9 positions match TRBD2. Germline V gene lookup returns CDR1 KGHSH and CDR2 LQKENI. The trim removed 1 base at V and 5 bases at J, leaving 6 bases unmatched. The CDR3 contains 16 residues. The covered CDR3 bases are TGTGCCAGCTCACCACAAATGACTAGCGGAAACAATGAG. The encoded protein is CASSPQMTSGNNE. The full CDR3 sequence reads CASSPQMTSGNNEQFF.

The table lists this clone with many counts. One end of the junction is discordant with germline, which a read error may explain. The read terminates 3 residues before the CDR3 end, so the remaining end is supplied by the germline J gene. J is TRBJ2-2 and V is TRBV7-7; 8 bases are a match to TRBD1. The germline gives CDR1 SSHAT, CDR2 FNYEAQ (reference sequence). The CDR3 spans 17 residues. The chain's CDR3 is CASSPRTGLLNAGELFF. Partial CDR3 DNA: TGTGCTAGCAGCCCCAGGACAGGGCTCCTCAACGCCGGGGAG.

This clone showed up many times. With the read ending 3 residues before the CDR3 end, the germline J gene is used to fill in that end. V gene TRBV7-3 combines with J gene TRBJ2-1, with TRBD1 matching over 8 bases. Germline V lookup: CDR1 SGHTA, CDR2 FQGTGA. V was pared by 0 bases and J by 0 bases, with 1 base of the junction left unmatched. This CDR3 has 16 residues. The CDR3 protein is CASSLTGQVSYNEQFF. The CDR3 DNA, read in part, is TGTGCCAGCAGCTTAACGGGACAGGTCTCCTACAATGAG.

There are many counts of this clone. Read coverage stops 3 residues before the CDR3 terminus; the germline J gene supplies the remainder. The J gene is TRBJ1-6, the V gene TRBV30; no definite D call. CDR1 and CDR2 (germline): GTSNPN, SVGIG (reference sequence). The length of the CDR3 is 16 residues. Deletions cut 4 bases from V and 7 bases from J, with 20 bases between. Partial CDR3 DNA: TGTGCCTGGAACACGGAGACACGGTTTCGGAATTCACCC. Protein sequence: CAWNTETRFRNSP. The whole CDR3 protein reads CAWNTETRFRNSPLHF.

This clone has at least ten counts. The CDR3 goes on 3 residues after the read ends, and that part is filled in from the germline J gene. V gene TRBV20-1 combines with J gene TRBJ2-3; 10 nucleotides line up with TRBD1. Germline lookup yields CDR1 DFQATT and CDR2 SNEGSKA (reference sequence). After removal of 5 bases from V and 3 bases from J, the junction contained 8 bases not matched to a gene. This CDR3 spans 15 amino acids. The CDR3 loop reads CSARTDRGLTDTQYF. CDR3 DNA (partial): TGCAGTGCTCGTACCGACAGGGGGCTGACAGATACG.

This clone was picked up many times. The CDR3 end is not reached by the read, which stops 3 residues before it; the germline J gene fills it in. The J gene is TRBJ2-2, the V gene TRBV20-1; TRBD2 aligns across 7 bases. The length of the CDR3 is 14 residues. Germline V CDR1 and CDR2: DFQATT, SNEGSKA (reference sequence). V trimming: 0 bases; J trimming: 6 bases; junction bases outside the gene matches: 4. Partial CDR3 DNA: TGCAGTGCTAGAGATGGCGGGAGAGCCGGGGAG. Translated, it gives CSARDGGRAGE. The full CDR3 reads CSARDGGRAGELFF.

This clone was detected many times. The missing CDR3 end, 3 residues past where the read stops, is filled in from the germline J gene. The rearrangement uses TRBV7-3 and TRBJ1-5; TRBD1 might be the D (6 bases). The germline V gene encodes CDR1 SGHTA and CDR2 FQGTGA. The CDR3 totals 17 residues. The V end lost 3 bases, the J end lost 4 bases, and 19 bases lay between the germline ends. Incomplete CDR3 DNA: TGTGCCAGCAGCTTTAATCGGGGGGCTGTTTTTAATCAGCCC. It specifies CASSFNRGAVFNQP. The full CDR3 reads CASSFNRGAVFNQPQHF.

The table lists this clone with many counts. One end of the junction varies from germline; a read error may be responsible. The read is 3 residues too short to cover the CDR3 end, so that end is filled in from the germline J gene. V usage is TRBV7-7 and J usage is TRBJ2-2; D may be TRBD1 (6 bases). The CDR3 totals 13 residues. Germline assignment: CDR1 SSHAT and CDR2 FNYEAQ (reference sequence). The chain's CDR3 is CASSLDSTGELFF. The covered CDR3 bases are TGTGCTAGCAGCCTGGACAGCACCGGGGAG.

This clone occurred many times. The sequence runs out 3 residues before the end of the CDR3; the remainder is reconstructed from the germline J gene. J is TRBJ1-3 and V is TRBV7-6; tentatively, D is TRBD1 (5 bases). The V and J ends lost 7 bases and 0 bases respectively, with 16 bases between them. The CDR3 consists of 16 residues. Germline V gives CDR1 SGHVS, CDR2 FNYEAQ. The CDR3 reads CASTTLTASSGNTIYF. Incomplete CDR3 DNA: TGTGCCAGCACCACCTTGACAGCCAGCTCTGGAAACACC.